The 27 T cell receptor beta chains below all came from one sample that was sequenced in a study of cytomegalovirus exposure and HLA in healthy donors. Primers: 60 Vbeta forward and 13 Jbeta reverse. Assay used: immunoSEQ multiplex PCR; TCRdb lists only in-frame clones, some missing. The sample lists about 180,000 clones; just over 70% were seen once. Sequencing was performed on PBMCs. The receptor source for this set is a human donor in good health.

The CDR3 coding sequence is TGTGCCAGCAGCCAGGCGGGGGCACCAGATACGCAGTATTTT. Its translation: CASSQAGAPDTQYF. This chain uses TRBV14 with TRBJ2-3, with D perhaps TRBD2 (7 bases). CDR3 length: 14 residues. The V end lost 3 bases, the J end lost 4 bases, and 11 bases lay between the germline ends. CDR1 is SGHDN, CDR2 FVKESK, per germline. The full variable domain, completed using reference TRBV14 and TRBJ2-3, is EAGVTQFPSHSVIEKGQTVTLRCDPISGHDNLYWYRRVMGKEIKFLLHFVKESKQDESGMPNNRFLAERTGGTYSTLKVQPAELEDSGVYFCASSQAGAPDTQYFGPGTRLTVL.

V gene TRBV5-6 combines with J gene TRBJ1-4; TRBD1 might be the D (6 bases). The germline V gene encodes CDR1 SGHDT and CDR2 YYEEEE. This CDR3 is built from 14 residues. Trimming took 1 base from V and 7 from J, leaving 11 bases between them. The CDR3 DNA reads TGTGCCAGCAGCTTGCAGGGGCTGGGTGAAAAACTGTTTTTT. It specifies CASSLQGLGEKLFF.

This chain links TRBV6-6 with TRBJ1-2, with 7 nucleotides matching TRBD1. The V and J ends lost 7 bases and 10 bases, in that order; junction bases with no gene match: 15. The CDR3 contains 14 residues. Germline lookup yields CDR1 MNHNY and CDR2 SVGAGI (reference sequence). The CDR3 DNA reads as TGTGCCAGCATCGTACTCGGACAGGATCAGGACTACACCTTC. This encodes CASIVLGQDQDYTF.

V usage is TRBV7-8 and J usage is TRBJ1-1; D remains unclear. Germline V CDR1 and CDR2: SGHVS, FQNEAQ. The CDR3 runs 15 residues. V was cut by 1 base and J by 5 bases, with 14 bases left in between. The CDR3 region has the DNA TGTGCCAGCAGCTTAGAGTACAGAAAGAGTACTGAAGCTTTCTTT. Translating gives CASSLEYRKSTEAFF.

The V gene is TRBV13, the J gene TRBJ2-5; D is uncertain. Gene TRBJ2-7 matches the end of the DNA better, so the J call may be wrong. The CDR3 spans 13 residues. Germline V gene sequence: CDR1 PRHDT, CDR2 FYEKMQ (reference sequence). The CDR3, as DNA: TGTGCCAGCAGTCCGAGTTTCTCCTACGAGCAGTACTTC. Encoded protein: CASSPSFSYEQYF.

CDR3 coding DNA: TGTGCCAGCAGCCTTCTTACAGATACGCAGTATTTT. Encoded protein: CASSLLTDTQYF. The chain recombines TRBV7-9 with TRBJ2-3; unclear D gene. The CDR3 has 12 residues. The germline V gene has CDR1 SEHNR and CDR2 FQNEAQ (reference sequence). V lost 5 bases to trimming and J lost 3 bases, with 6 bases between them.

This chain connects TRBV4-3 to TRBJ1-6; no clear D. Per germline, CDR1 LGHNA and CDR2 YSLEER. CDR3 length: 14 amino acids. The V end lost 0 bases, the J end lost 8 bases, and 8 bases lay between the germline ends. DNA of the CDR3: TGCGCCAGCAGCCAAGACGACTGGGATTCACCCCTCCACTTT. Its protein product is CASSQDDWDSPLHF.

In this sample, this clone turned up a few times. This chain links TRBV12-5 with TRBJ2-5; D might be TRBD2 (6 bases). V lost 6 bases and J 5 bases, leaving 19 bases between the germline ends. Germline V gives CDR1 LGHNT, CDR2 FRNRAP. CDR3 length: 15 residues. CDR3 residues: CASGPKLAGLETQYF. The DNA of the CDR3 is TGTGCTAGTGGCCCTAAACTAGCCGGACTGGAGACCCAGTACTTC.

The chain recombines TRBV11-2 with TRBJ1-1, with 7 positions matching TRBD1. J lost 7 bases, V lost 0 bases, and 5 bases had no gene match. CDR3 length equals 14 residues. In germline, CDR1 is SGHAT, CDR2 FQNNGV. CDR3 loop: CASSLDRGQIEAFF. CDR3 nucleotides: TGTGCCAGCAGCTTAGATAGGGGACAGATTGAAGCTTTCTTT.

In this sample, this clone turned up a few times. The chain uses TRBV6-5 and TRBJ1-1; 8 bases agree with TRBD1. Unmatched junction bases numbered 4, after V lost 7 bases and J lost 0 bases. Germline-derived CDR1 and CDR2 are MNHEY and SVGAGI. This CDR3 is built from 14 residues. This chain's CDR3 is CASTGGPMNTEAFF. The CDR3 bases are TGTGCCAGCACAGGGGGCCCTATGAACACTGAAGCTTTCTTT.

The chain is built from TRBV19 and TRBJ1-5; 8 bases align to TRBD1. In germline, CDR1 is LNHDA, CDR2 SQIVND (reference sequence). The CDR3 is made up of 15 amino acids. V shed 1 base and J 11 bases; nucleotides not matched to a gene: 10. The CDR3 nucleotides are TGTGCCAGTAGTATAGCAGGGGGCGGACTCTCGTCCCAGCATTTT. It specifies CASSIAGGGLSSQHF. The full variable domain, rest sourced from reference TRBV19 and TRBJ1-5, is DGGITQSPKYLFRKEGQNVTLSCEQNLNHDAMYWYRQDPGQGLRLIYYSQIVNDFQKGDIAEGYSVSREKKESFPLTVTSAQKNPTAFYLCASSIAGGGLSSQHFGDGTRLSIL.

This clone was picked up one time. The V gene is TRBV19, the J gene TRBJ1-2; possible D gene TRBD1, 5 bases. The CDR3 has 14 amino acids. The germline CDR1 and CDR2 sequences are LNHDA and SQIVND (reference sequence). Trimming pared 6 bases from V and 4 bases from J, leaving 15 bases between. In DNA, the CDR3 is TGTGCCAGTAGAACCGACAGTCCCCCCTATGGCTACACCTTC. It is translated as CASRTDSPPYGYTF.

Remarks on this clone: This CDR3 is missing its conserved last phenylalanine or tryptophan, likely due to a read error. The chain links TRBV11-3 to TRBJ2-2; 8 bases align to TRBD2. The germline V gene encodes CDR1 SGHNT and CDR2 YENEEA. CDR3 length equals 16 residues. V lost 3 bases and J lost 4; bases outside the gene matches: 7. CDR3 coding DNA: TGTGCCAGCAGCTTCGGCGCGGGGGGTATCACCGGGGAGCTGTTTGTT. Amino acid sequence: CASSFGAGGITGELFV.

The V call is TRBV30, the J call TRBJ1-1; 8 positions match TRBD1. The germline gives CDR1 GTSNPN, CDR2 SVGIG (reference sequence). The CDR3 has 15 residues. The trim removed 6 bases at V and 4 bases at J, leaving 13 bases unmatched. The CDR3: CACRNRDRGGTEAFF. The CDR3 DNA reads TGTGCCTGCCGAAATCGCGACAGGGGTGGCACTGAAGCTTTCTTT.

V is TRBV9 and J is TRBJ2-3, with D possibly matching TRBD1 (5 bases). V was pared by 1 base and J by 4 bases, with 13 bases between. Germline assignment: CDR1 SGDLS and CDR2 YYNGEE. This CDR3 comprises 15 residues. The CDR3 here is CASSVSQVPSDTQYF. CDR3 sequence (DNA): TGTGCCAGCAGCGTATCACAGGTTCCTTCAGATACGCAGTATTTT.

This clone was seen more than once but under ten times. V and J are TRBV30 and TRBJ1-2; 8 bases line up with TRBD1. Germline CDR1 is GTSNPN and CDR2 is SVGIG (reference sequence). This CDR3 contains 14 residues. Trimming removed 4 bases from V and 7 bases from J; junction bases left unmatched: 11. This chain's CDR3 is CAWTLDRGGFGYTF. The CDR3 DNA follows: TGTGCCTGGACCCTTGACAGGGGCGGTTTTGGCTACACCTTC.

The V gene is TRBV6-1, the J gene TRBJ2-7; 12 bases agree with TRBD1. This CDR3 contains 13 residues. V shed 4 bases, J shed 6 bases, and the junction held 1 base outside the gene matches. Per the germline V gene, CDR1 is MNHNS and CDR2 is SASEGT. CDR3 nucleotide sequence: TGTGCCAGCAGTGGGGACAGGGGGCCCGAGCAGTACTTC. Translating gives CASSGDRGPEQYF.

The chain has TRBV6-5 and TRBJ2-7; 10 bases are a match to TRBD2. This CDR3 comprises 15 residues. Germline trimming cut 4 bases from V and 7 bases from J; bases unmatched to any gene: 10. Germline values: CDR1 MNHEY, CDR2 SVGAGI. CDR3 nucleotides: TGTGCCAGCAGTTTTACTAGCGGGGACCTTTCTGAGCAGTACTTC. This gives the protein CASSFTSGDLSEQYF.

This sequence joins TRBV7-2 and TRBJ2-1; TRBD1 is a possible D gene (5 bases). V dropped 2 bases and J dropped 5 bases, with 7 bases sitting between them. CDR1 is SGHTA, CDR2 FQGNSA, per germline. The CDR3 runs to 13 residues. CDR3 amino acids: CASSLSGNNEQFF. DNA of the CDR3: TGTGCCAGCAGCTTATCAGGGAACAATGAGCAGTTCTTC.

The chain has TRBV7-9 and TRBJ2-5; D is perhaps TRBD1 (5 bases). CDR1 SEHNR and CDR2 FQNEAQ come from the germline V gene (reference sequence). The CDR3 is made up of 14 amino acids. V lost 1 base and J 4 bases, leaving 10 bases between the germline ends. CDR3 in amino acids: CASSLERGSETQYF. CDR3 DNA sequence: TGTGCCAGCAGCTTAGAAAGGGGCTCAGAGACCCAGTACTTC.

V usage is TRBV5-4 and J usage is TRBJ2-1; 7 bases match TRBD2. Germline CDR1 SGHNT, CDR2 YYREEE (reference sequence). The CDR3 covers 15 residues. J lost 6 bases, V lost 3 bases, and 9 bases had no gene match. The CDR3 region has the DNA TGTGCCAGCAGCTCCGGACTAGGGGCGGGCAATGAGCAGTTCTTC. This gives the protein CASSSGLGAGNEQFF.

This chain uses TRBV9 with TRBJ1-5; 7 bases align to TRBD1. Germline values: CDR1 SGDLS, CDR2 YYNGEE. This CDR3 is 13 amino acids long. The V segment lost 3 bases and the J segment 5 bases; nucleotides outside the gene matches: 2. DNA for the CDR3: TGTGCCAGCAGCGGAGACAGGGATCAGCCCCAGCATTTT. Translating it yields CASSGDRDQPQHF.

The chain employs TRBV29-1 and TRBJ1-6, with a tentative D call TRBD1 (5 bases). The CDR3 contains 11 residues. CDR1 is SQVTM and CDR2 is ANQGSEA in the germline V gene. V lost 7 bases to trimming and J lost 7 bases, with 8 bases between them. CDR3 region: CSAGENSPLHF. In DNA form, the CDR3 reads TGCAGCGCGGGGGAGAATTCACCCCTCCACTTT.

The chain links TRBV7-9 to TRBJ2-7, with D perhaps matching TRBD2 (5 bases). V was cut by 2 bases and J by 6 bases, with 14 bases left in between. Germline assignment: CDR1 SEHNR and CDR2 FQNEAQ (reference sequence). The CDR3 sequence is 14 residues long. CDR3 DNA: TGTGCCAGCAGCTTAAATTCGGGGTCCGGCGAGCAGTACTTC. Translating gives CASSLNSGSGEQYF.

The J gene is TRBJ2-1, the V gene TRBV7-2; 8 nucleotides align to TRBD1. The CDR3 length is 13 residues. J lost 10 bases, V lost 4 bases, and 6 bases had no gene match. Germline loops: CDR1 SGHTA, CDR2 FQGNSA. This CDR3 is CASSSGTGCEQFF. The CDR3 nucleotides are TGTGCCAGCAGCTCCGGGACAGGATGCGAGCAGTTCTTC. The variable domain in full, with the rest retrieved from reference TRBV7-2 and TRBJ2-1, is GAGVSQSPSNKVTEKGKDVELRCDPISGHTALYWYRQSLGQGLEFLIYFQGNSAPDKSGLPSDRFSAERTGGSVSTLTIQRTQQEDSAVYLCASSSGTGCEQFFGPGTRLTVL.

The V gene is TRBV7-9, the J gene TRBJ2-7, with D possibly matching TRBD1 (6 bases). There are 12 residues in the CDR3. Germline V gene sequence: CDR1 SEHNR, CDR2 FQNEAQ (reference sequence). V was clipped by 8 bases and J by 0 bases, with 8 bases between them. The CDR3 is CASGGSSYEQYF. The CDR3 region has the DNA TGTGCCAGCGGGGGCAGCTCCTACGAGCAGTACTTC. The variable domain in full, completed from reference TRBV7-9 and TRBJ2-7, reads DTGVSQNPRHKITKRGQNVTFRCDPISEHNRLYWYRQTLGQGPEFLTYFQNEAQLEKSRLLSDRFSAERPKGSFSTLEIQRTEQGDSAMYLCASGGSSYEQYFGPGTRLTVT.

The genes are TRBV18 and TRBJ2-7, with D possibly being TRBD1 (6 bases). The CDR3 runs to 15 residues. V lost 3 bases and J lost 0, with 12 bases in between. Germline V CDR1 and CDR2: KGHSH, LQKENI. CDR3 amino acids: CASSPSTTGSYEQYF. The CDR3 nucleotides read TGTGCCAGCTCACCGTCAACGACAGGCTCCTACGAGCAGTACTTC.